This TCR beta chain was identified during a study of spatial heterogeneity in lung cancer. Whole-study findings and limits: Expanded alpha and beta TCR counts within tumors tracked tumor mutation counts.

MiXCR, applied by TCRdb to the 5' RACE reads, yields one record per CDR3 protein. The sample contains 20,000 to 30,000 distinct CDR3 sequences, 8.8% of which appear only once. The CDR3 has 16 residues. Unmatched junction bases numbered 8, after V lost 4 bases and J lost 4 bases. Germline lookup yields CDR1 SGHKS and CDR2 YYEKEE (reference sequence). This clonotype was picked up many times. Its antigen is undetermined. The time point here: sample taken at primary tumor resection. This specimen was lung tumor tissue, taken at surgery. This TCR was recovered from a male donor with early-stage non-small cell lung cancer. The V gene is TRBV5-5, the J gene TRBJ2-5, with TRBD2 identical over 12 bases. Here the CDR3 reads CASSPLAGGRGETQYF. DNA of the CDR3: TGTGCCAGCAGCCCTCTAGCGGGAGGGAGAGGAGAGACCCAGTACTTC. Supplemented by reference TRBV5-5 and TRBJ2-5, the full variable domain reads DAGVTQSPTHLIKTRGQQVTLRCSPISGHKSVSWYQQVLGQGPQFIFQYYEKEERGRGNFPDRFSARQFPNYSSELNVNALLLGDSALYLCASSPLAGGRGETQYFGPGTRLLVL.